These T cell receptor beta chains were read from a single sample in a study of T cell responses to AZD1222 COVID-19 vaccine. Here immunoSEQ multiplex PCR was the method, and the copy in TCRdb shows in-frame clones only, minus some. The sample carries some 110,000 clones, approximately 85% recorded once. The sample in question was peripheral blood, obtained 28 days after the second AZD1222 dose. Every receptor here comes from an adult who received the AZD1222 COVID-19 vaccine. CDR3s include the opening cysteine and the closing phenylalanine or tryptophan. Each record gives: clone size, J gene, V gene, D gene, CDR3 DNA, CDR3 protein. D genes are given only for firm matches. The size of a clone is reported for some rows only, either as once, few or many, or as a class for expanded clones.

clone size: -
J gene: TRBJ1-2
V gene: TRBV7-6
D gene: -
CDR3 DNA: TGTGCCAGCAGCCCCCTTCCGCGGGGCGGAGGAGGCTACACCTTC
CDR3 protein: CASSPLPRGGGGYTF

clone size: -
J gene: TRBJ1-6
V gene: TRBV19
D gene: TRBD1
CDR3 DNA: TGTGCCAGTAATGACAGGGGTGGAAATTCACCCCTCCACTTT
CDR3 protein: CASNDRGGNSPLHF

clone size: -
J gene: TRBJ2-1
V gene: TRBV12-5
D gene: TRBD2
CDR3 DNA: TGTGCTAGTGGGACTAGCGGGGTGGTCAATGAGCAGTTCTTC
CDR3 protein: CASGTSGVVNEQFF

clone size: -
J gene: TRBJ1-5
V gene: TRBV6-5
D gene: -
CDR3 DNA: TGTGCCAGCAGATTAAGTTTGGATCAGCCCCAGCATTTT
CDR3 protein: CASRLSLDQPQHF

clone size: -
J gene: TRBJ1-5
V gene: TRBV29-1
D gene: -
CDR3 DNA: TGCAGCGTCCTGGACCAGGGATACCAGCCCCAGCATTTT
CDR3 protein: CSVLDQGYQPQHF

clone size: few
J gene: TRBJ1-4
V gene: TRBV6-2/TRBV6-3
D gene: -
CDR3 DNA: TGTGCCAGCAGCCTCCTTTCGGCAACTAATGAAAAACTGTTTTTT
CDR3 protein: CASSLLSATNEKLFF

clone size: -
J gene: TRBJ2-7
V gene: TRBV6-4
D gene: -
CDR3 DNA: TGTGCCAGCGCCCGATCCCCCTTAGGGGTTGCAAGGTGCTTC
CDR3 protein: CASARSPLGVARCF

clone size: few
J gene: TRBJ1-2
V gene: TRBV27
D gene: TRBD1
CDR3 DNA: TGTGCCAGCAGTAAGACAGGGGGCTATGGCTACACCTTC
CDR3 protein: CASSKTGGYGYTF

clone size: few
J gene: TRBJ2-1
V gene: TRBV6-5
D gene: -
CDR3 DNA: TGTGCCAGCAGTTACTCCCCGGGGGCGAAGGGAGGGGAGCAGTTCTTC
CDR3 protein: CASSYSPGAKGGEQFF

clone size: -
J gene: TRBJ1-2
V gene: TRBV5-1
D gene: TRBD1
CDR3 DNA: TGCGCCAGCAGACCTCAGACAGGGAGCAACTATGGCTACACCTTC
CDR3 protein: CASRPQTGSNYGYTF

clone size: -
J gene: TRBJ1-2
V gene: TRBV7-2
D gene: TRBD1
CDR3 DNA: TGTGCCAGCAGCTTGGGACAGGGCTATGGCTACACCTTC
CDR3 protein: CASSLGQGYGYTF

clone size: -
J gene: TRBJ2-7
V gene: TRBV19
D gene: -
CDR3 DNA: TGTGCCAGTAGTAGAGAACCCCTCTACGAGCAGTACTTC
CDR3 protein: CASSREPLYEQYF

clone size: -
J gene: TRBJ2-3
V gene: TRBV7-2
D gene: TRBD2
CDR3 DNA: TGTGCCAGCAGCTCGATAAGCGGGGGGGCCATCGAGTATTTT
CDR3 protein: CASSSISGGAIEYF

clone size: -
J gene: TRBJ2-2
V gene: TRBV9
D gene: -
CDR3 DNA: TGTGCCAGCAGCGTCGGCGGGCTGAACACCGGGGAGCTGTTTTTT
CDR3 protein: CASSVGGLNTGELFF

clone size: -
J gene: TRBJ1-1
V gene: TRBV6-2/TRBV6-3
D gene: TRBD1
CDR3 DNA: TGTGCCAGCAGTTACGGAATGGGACAGGCCCTCGGAGCTTTCTTT
CDR3 protein: CASSYGMGQALGAFF

clone size: -
J gene: TRBJ1-5
V gene: TRBV25-1
D gene: -
CDR3 DNA: TGTGCCTATACGAGGGGGAGGGAAAATCAGCCCCAGCATTTT
CDR3 protein: CAYTRGRENQPQHF

clone size: -
J gene: TRBJ1-1
V gene: TRBV19
D gene: -
CDR3 DNA: TGTGCCAGTAGTAGCGGATACTGGCGATCCACTGAAGCTTTCTTT
CDR3 protein: CASSSGYWRSTEAFF

clone size: -
J gene: TRBJ1-1
V gene: TRBV15
D gene: -
CDR3 DNA: TGTGCCACCAGCAGAGGGGCAGCTATGAACACTGAAGCTTTCTTT
CDR3 protein: CATSRGAAMNTEAFF

clone size: -
J gene: TRBJ1-5
V gene: TRBV5-1
D gene: -
CDR3 DNA: TGCGCCAGCAGCTTTTCGGGCCAGGAGAGTGAGCCCCAGCATTTT
CDR3 protein: CASSFSGQESEPQHF

clone size: -
J gene: TRBJ2-3
V gene: TRBV19
D gene: -
CDR3 DNA: TGTGCCAGTAGTATCCCAGGGGCAAGGACAGATACGCAGTATTTT
CDR3 protein: CASSIPGARTDTQYF

clone size: many
J gene: TRBJ2-7
V gene: TRBV6-5
D gene: TRBD1
CDR3 DNA: TGTGCCAGCAGCGAGGGACAGGGGTTGTACGAGCAGTACTTC
CDR3 protein: CASSEGQGLYEQYF

clone size: -
J gene: TRBJ2-2
V gene: TRBV24-1
D gene: -
CDR3 DNA: TGTGCCACCGCGAACCACGGGACCGGGGAGCTGTTTTTT
CDR3 protein: CATANHGTGELFF

clone size: -
J gene: TRBJ1-2
V gene: TRBV6-6
D gene: -
CDR3 DNA: TGTGCCAGCAGTTACGGGACGGATAACTATGGCTACACCTTC
CDR3 protein: CASSYGTDNYGYTF

clone size: -
J gene: TRBJ2-5
V gene: TRBV10-1
D gene: TRBD2
CDR3 DNA: TGCGCCAGCAGTGAGTCGGGACTAGCGGAAGAGACCCAGTACTTC
CDR3 protein: CASSESGLAEETQYF

clone size: -
J gene: TRBJ2-1
V gene: TRBV4-2
D gene: -
CDR3 DNA: TGTGCCAGCAGCCAAACAGACTCGCACTCCTACAATGAGCAGTTCTTC
CDR3 protein: CASSQTDSHSYNEQFF

clone size: once
J gene: TRBJ1-4
V gene: TRBV2
D gene: -
CDR3 DNA: TGTGCCAGCTCGGCCCTGGAGGATGAAAAACTGTTTTTT
CDR3 protein: CASSALEDEKLFF

clone size: -
J gene: TRBJ1-1
V gene: TRBV7-2
D gene: -
CDR3 DNA: TGTGCCAGCAGCCGCGGGGGGGCCCGAGCTTCTAACACTGAAGCTTTCTTT
CDR3 protein: CASSRGGARASNTEAFF

clone size: few
J gene: TRBJ1-5
V gene: TRBV19
D gene: -
CDR3 DNA: TGTGCCAGTAGCCACAAGGCAGGGGTCGGGAGCAATCAGCCCCAGCATTTT
CDR3 protein: CASSHKAGVGSNQPQHF

clone size: few
J gene: TRBJ1-2
V gene: TRBV10-3
D gene: -
CDR3 DNA: TGTGCCATCAGTGAAAGGACAGCCTCCTATGGCTACACCTTC
CDR3 protein: CAISERTASYGYTF

clone size: -
J gene: TRBJ1-1
V gene: TRBV4-2
D gene: TRBD1
CDR3 DNA: TGTGCCAGCAGCGGGCCTGAGGGACAGAAGAACACTGAAGCTTTCTTT
CDR3 protein: CASSGPEGQKNTEAFF

clone size: -
J gene: TRBJ2-2
V gene: TRBV7-2
D gene: -
CDR3 DNA: TGTGCCAGCACCCCTTCCCCGGGCGGGGAGCTGTTTTTT
CDR3 protein: CASTPSPGGELFF